The clone carrying this TCR beta chain was detected only a few times. Its matching antigen is unknown. The data were taken from a study of T-cell reconstitution after alpha-beta-depleted transplantation in children. Notes on the study in general: Some patients owed their high day-60 TCRbeta diversity to surviving recipient T cells and thymic progenitors. Newly produced T cells mostly provided counts and TCRbeta diversity after one year, as hyperexpanded clones declined. Alpha-beta T cells present about two months after transplant were reported to originate from several hundred expanded graft clones.

The TCRbeta library incorporated unique molecular identifiers. TCRdb used MiXCR to reprocess the PCR reads, holding one entry per CDR3 protein. The data show about 980,000 distinct CDR3 sequences, about 29% seen once. The CDR3 spans 16 residues. Germline V gene sequence: CDR1 LGHNA, CDR2 YSLEER. Trimming took off 0 bases at V and 6 bases at J, with 18 bases between the two ends. Specimen: PBMCs, mostly from graft donor cells, collected 360 days after TCRalphabeta/CD19-depleted stem cell transplant. This TCR derives from a boy younger than two who had a stem cell transplant for SCID, so the T cells may come from the graft donor. The V and J genes are TRBV4-3 and TRBJ2-7, with D perhaps matching TRBD1 (7 bases). The CDR3 spells CASSQESGGNLGEQYF. The CDR3 bases are TGCGCCAGCAGCCAAGAGTCAGGGGGGAATTTGGGCGAGCAGTACTTC.